This TCR beta chain comes out of a study of molecular identifiers for immune sequencing clone quantification. As for the study in general: For replicates, RNA isolated from roughly 21,000 or 96,000 naive CD8 cells was divided into five portions, of which four were sequenced. Study-level points and caveats: Barcodes shared by identical TCR molecules could lead to underestimated sizes of highly expanded clones.

Each library that profiled naive CD8 cells came from 20,000 to 1,000,000 sorted cells with 10%, 30% or 50% RNA. The V and J ends lost 4 bases and 0 bases respectively, with 14 bases between them. CDR3 size: 15 residues. Germline assignment: CDR1 SGHNT and CDR2 YYREEE (reference sequence). The bulk TCR libraries were made with methods described before and with listed TCR primers. A single record per CDR3 protein comes from TCRdb applying MiXCR to the PCR reads. Among more than 550,000 distinct CDR3 sequences listed, less than 30% were seen once. This clonotype has only a few counts. Its matching antigen is unknown.

The sequence derives from a human donor in good health. Some libraries in this study had Jurkat cell RNA spiked in. The V and J genes are TRBV5-4 and TRBJ2-7, with D tentatively TRBD2 (5 bases). Sequenced material: naive CD8+ T cells from blood, with Jurkat cell RNA spiked in. Subset indicated: FACS-sorted CD8+CD4-CCR7+CD45RA+ naive T cells. The CDR3 is CASSPRTEPSYEQYF. DNA for the CDR3: TGTGCCAGCAGCCCCCGGACTGAACCCTCCTACGAGCAGTACTTC.